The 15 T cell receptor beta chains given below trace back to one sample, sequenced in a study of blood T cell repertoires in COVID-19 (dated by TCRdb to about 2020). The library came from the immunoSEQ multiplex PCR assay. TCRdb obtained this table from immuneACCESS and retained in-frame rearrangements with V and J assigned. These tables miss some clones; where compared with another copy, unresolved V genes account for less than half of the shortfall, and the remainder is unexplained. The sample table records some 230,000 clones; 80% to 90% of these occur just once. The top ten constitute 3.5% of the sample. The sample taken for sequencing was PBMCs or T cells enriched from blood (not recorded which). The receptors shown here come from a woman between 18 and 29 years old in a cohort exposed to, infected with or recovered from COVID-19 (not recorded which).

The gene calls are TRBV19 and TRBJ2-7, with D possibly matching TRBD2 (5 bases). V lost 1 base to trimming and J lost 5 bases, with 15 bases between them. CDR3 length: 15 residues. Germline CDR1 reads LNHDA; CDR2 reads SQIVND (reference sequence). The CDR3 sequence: CASSIGESSRDEQYF. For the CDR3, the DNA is TGTGCCAGTAGTATAGGGGAGTCTTCCCGGGACGAGCAGTACTTC.

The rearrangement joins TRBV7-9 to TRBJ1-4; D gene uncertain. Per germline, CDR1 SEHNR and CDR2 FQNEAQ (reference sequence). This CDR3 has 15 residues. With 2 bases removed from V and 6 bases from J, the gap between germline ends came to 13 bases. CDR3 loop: CASSLHAVTDEKLFF. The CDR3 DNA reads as TGTGCCAGCAGCTTACACGCCGTGACTGATGAAAAACTGTTTTTT.

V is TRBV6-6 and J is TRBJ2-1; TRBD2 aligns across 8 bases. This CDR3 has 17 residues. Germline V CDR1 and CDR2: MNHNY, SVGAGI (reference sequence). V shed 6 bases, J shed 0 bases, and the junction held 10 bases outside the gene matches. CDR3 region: CASRRPYGGDSYNEQFF. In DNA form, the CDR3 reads TGTGCCAGCAGACGACCCTACGGGGGGGACTCCTACAATGAGCAGTTCTTC.

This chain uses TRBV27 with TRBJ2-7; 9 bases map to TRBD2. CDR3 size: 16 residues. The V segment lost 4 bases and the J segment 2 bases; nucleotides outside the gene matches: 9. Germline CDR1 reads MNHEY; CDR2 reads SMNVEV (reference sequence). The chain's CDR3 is CASSSANGLATYEQYF. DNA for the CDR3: TGTGCCAGCAGTTCGGCCAACGGACTAGCGACCTACGAGCAGTACTTC.

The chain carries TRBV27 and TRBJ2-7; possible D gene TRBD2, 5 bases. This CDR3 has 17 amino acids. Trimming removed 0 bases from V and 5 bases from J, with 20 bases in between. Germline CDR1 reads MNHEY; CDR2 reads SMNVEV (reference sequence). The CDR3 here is CASSLSDPPKGAHEQYF. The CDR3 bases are TGTGCCAGCAGTTTATCAGACCCCCCAAAGGGAGCGCACGAGCAGTACTTC.

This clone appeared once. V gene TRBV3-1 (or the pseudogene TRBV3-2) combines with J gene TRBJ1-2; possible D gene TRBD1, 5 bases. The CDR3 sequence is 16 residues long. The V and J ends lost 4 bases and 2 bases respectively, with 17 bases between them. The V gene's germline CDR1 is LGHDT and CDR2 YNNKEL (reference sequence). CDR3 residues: CASSRSPFGGNYGYTF. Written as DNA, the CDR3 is TGTGCCAGCAGCCGAAGCCCTTTCGGGGGGAACTATGGCTACACCTTC.

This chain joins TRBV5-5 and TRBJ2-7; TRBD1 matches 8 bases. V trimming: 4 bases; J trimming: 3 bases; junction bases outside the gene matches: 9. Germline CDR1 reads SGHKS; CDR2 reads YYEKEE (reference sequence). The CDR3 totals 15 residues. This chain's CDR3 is CASSETGTGSYEQYF. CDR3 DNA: TGTGCCAGCAGCGAAACCGGGACAGGTAGCTACGAGCAGTACTTC.

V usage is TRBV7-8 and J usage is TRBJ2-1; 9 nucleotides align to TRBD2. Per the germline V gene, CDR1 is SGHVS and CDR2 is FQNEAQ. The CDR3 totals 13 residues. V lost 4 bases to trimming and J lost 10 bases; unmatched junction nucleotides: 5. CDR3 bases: TGTGCCAGCAGCTCGGGACTAGCTGAGGAGCAGTTCTTC. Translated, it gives CASSSGLAEEQFF. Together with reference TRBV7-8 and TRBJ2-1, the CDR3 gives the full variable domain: GAGVSQSPRYKVAKRGQDVALRCDPISGHVSLFWYQQALGQGPEFLTYFQNEAQLDKSGLPSDRFFAERPEGSVSTLKIQRTQQEDSAVYLCASSSGLAEEQFFGPGTRLTVL.

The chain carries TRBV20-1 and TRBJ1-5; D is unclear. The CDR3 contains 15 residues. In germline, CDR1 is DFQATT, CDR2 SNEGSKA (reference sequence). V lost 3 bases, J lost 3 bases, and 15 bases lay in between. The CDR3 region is CSASLPGYHNQPQHF. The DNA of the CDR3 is TGCAGTGCTAGTCTCCCGGGATACCACAATCAGCCCCAGCATTTT.

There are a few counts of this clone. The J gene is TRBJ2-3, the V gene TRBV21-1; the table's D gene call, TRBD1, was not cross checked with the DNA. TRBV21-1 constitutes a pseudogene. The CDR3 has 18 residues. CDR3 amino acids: CASSKQGASPRRRDTQYF. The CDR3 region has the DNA TGTGCCAGCAGCAAACAGGGGGCTAGCCCAAGGAGGAGGGATACGCAGTATTTT.

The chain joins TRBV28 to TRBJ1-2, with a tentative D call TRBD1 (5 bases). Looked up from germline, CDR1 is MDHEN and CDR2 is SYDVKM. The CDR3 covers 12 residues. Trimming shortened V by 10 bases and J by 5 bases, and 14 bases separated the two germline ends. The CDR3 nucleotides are TGTGCCACCGCGCGGGGGTATTATGGCTACACCTTC. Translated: CATARGYYGYTF.

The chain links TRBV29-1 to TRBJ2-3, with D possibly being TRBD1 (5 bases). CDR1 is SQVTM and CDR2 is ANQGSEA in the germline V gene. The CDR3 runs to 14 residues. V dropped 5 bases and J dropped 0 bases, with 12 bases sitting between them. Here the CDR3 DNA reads TGCAGCGTTCGACAGACCGGTAGCACAGATACGCAGTATTTT. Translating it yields CSVRQTGSTDTQYF.

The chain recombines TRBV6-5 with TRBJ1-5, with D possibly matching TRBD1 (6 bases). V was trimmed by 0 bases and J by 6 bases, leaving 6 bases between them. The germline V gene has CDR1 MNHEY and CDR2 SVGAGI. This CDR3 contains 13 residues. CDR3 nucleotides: TGTGCCAGCAGTTACTCGACAGGTCAGCCCCAGCATTTT. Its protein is CASSYSTGQPQHF.

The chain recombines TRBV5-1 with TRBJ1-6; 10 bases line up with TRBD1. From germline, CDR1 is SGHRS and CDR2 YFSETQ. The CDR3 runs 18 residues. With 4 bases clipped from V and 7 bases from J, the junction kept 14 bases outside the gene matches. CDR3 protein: CASSTGTRQGAGNSPLHF. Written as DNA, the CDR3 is TGCGCCAGCAGCACTGGAACGAGACAGGGGGCAGGAAATTCACCCCTCCACTTT.

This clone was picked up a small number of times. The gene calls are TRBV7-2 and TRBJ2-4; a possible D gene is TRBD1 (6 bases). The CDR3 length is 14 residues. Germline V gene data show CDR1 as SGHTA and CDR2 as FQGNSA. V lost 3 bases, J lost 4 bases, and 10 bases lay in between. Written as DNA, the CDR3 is TGTGCCAGCAGCTTGGGGGCGTCAAAAAACATTCAGTACTTC. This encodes CASSLGASKNIQYF.